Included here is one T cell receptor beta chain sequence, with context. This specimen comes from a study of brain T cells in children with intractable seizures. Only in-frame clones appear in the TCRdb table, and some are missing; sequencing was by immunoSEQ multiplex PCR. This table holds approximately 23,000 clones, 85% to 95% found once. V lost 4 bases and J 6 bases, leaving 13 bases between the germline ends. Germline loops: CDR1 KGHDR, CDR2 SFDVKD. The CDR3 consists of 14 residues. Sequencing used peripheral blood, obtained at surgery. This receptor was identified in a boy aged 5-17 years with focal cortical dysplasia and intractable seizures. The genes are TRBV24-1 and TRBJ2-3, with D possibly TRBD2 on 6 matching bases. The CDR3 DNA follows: TGTGCCACCAGTGACCCGACTAGAGCTGATACGCAGTATTTT. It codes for CATSDPTRADTQYF.